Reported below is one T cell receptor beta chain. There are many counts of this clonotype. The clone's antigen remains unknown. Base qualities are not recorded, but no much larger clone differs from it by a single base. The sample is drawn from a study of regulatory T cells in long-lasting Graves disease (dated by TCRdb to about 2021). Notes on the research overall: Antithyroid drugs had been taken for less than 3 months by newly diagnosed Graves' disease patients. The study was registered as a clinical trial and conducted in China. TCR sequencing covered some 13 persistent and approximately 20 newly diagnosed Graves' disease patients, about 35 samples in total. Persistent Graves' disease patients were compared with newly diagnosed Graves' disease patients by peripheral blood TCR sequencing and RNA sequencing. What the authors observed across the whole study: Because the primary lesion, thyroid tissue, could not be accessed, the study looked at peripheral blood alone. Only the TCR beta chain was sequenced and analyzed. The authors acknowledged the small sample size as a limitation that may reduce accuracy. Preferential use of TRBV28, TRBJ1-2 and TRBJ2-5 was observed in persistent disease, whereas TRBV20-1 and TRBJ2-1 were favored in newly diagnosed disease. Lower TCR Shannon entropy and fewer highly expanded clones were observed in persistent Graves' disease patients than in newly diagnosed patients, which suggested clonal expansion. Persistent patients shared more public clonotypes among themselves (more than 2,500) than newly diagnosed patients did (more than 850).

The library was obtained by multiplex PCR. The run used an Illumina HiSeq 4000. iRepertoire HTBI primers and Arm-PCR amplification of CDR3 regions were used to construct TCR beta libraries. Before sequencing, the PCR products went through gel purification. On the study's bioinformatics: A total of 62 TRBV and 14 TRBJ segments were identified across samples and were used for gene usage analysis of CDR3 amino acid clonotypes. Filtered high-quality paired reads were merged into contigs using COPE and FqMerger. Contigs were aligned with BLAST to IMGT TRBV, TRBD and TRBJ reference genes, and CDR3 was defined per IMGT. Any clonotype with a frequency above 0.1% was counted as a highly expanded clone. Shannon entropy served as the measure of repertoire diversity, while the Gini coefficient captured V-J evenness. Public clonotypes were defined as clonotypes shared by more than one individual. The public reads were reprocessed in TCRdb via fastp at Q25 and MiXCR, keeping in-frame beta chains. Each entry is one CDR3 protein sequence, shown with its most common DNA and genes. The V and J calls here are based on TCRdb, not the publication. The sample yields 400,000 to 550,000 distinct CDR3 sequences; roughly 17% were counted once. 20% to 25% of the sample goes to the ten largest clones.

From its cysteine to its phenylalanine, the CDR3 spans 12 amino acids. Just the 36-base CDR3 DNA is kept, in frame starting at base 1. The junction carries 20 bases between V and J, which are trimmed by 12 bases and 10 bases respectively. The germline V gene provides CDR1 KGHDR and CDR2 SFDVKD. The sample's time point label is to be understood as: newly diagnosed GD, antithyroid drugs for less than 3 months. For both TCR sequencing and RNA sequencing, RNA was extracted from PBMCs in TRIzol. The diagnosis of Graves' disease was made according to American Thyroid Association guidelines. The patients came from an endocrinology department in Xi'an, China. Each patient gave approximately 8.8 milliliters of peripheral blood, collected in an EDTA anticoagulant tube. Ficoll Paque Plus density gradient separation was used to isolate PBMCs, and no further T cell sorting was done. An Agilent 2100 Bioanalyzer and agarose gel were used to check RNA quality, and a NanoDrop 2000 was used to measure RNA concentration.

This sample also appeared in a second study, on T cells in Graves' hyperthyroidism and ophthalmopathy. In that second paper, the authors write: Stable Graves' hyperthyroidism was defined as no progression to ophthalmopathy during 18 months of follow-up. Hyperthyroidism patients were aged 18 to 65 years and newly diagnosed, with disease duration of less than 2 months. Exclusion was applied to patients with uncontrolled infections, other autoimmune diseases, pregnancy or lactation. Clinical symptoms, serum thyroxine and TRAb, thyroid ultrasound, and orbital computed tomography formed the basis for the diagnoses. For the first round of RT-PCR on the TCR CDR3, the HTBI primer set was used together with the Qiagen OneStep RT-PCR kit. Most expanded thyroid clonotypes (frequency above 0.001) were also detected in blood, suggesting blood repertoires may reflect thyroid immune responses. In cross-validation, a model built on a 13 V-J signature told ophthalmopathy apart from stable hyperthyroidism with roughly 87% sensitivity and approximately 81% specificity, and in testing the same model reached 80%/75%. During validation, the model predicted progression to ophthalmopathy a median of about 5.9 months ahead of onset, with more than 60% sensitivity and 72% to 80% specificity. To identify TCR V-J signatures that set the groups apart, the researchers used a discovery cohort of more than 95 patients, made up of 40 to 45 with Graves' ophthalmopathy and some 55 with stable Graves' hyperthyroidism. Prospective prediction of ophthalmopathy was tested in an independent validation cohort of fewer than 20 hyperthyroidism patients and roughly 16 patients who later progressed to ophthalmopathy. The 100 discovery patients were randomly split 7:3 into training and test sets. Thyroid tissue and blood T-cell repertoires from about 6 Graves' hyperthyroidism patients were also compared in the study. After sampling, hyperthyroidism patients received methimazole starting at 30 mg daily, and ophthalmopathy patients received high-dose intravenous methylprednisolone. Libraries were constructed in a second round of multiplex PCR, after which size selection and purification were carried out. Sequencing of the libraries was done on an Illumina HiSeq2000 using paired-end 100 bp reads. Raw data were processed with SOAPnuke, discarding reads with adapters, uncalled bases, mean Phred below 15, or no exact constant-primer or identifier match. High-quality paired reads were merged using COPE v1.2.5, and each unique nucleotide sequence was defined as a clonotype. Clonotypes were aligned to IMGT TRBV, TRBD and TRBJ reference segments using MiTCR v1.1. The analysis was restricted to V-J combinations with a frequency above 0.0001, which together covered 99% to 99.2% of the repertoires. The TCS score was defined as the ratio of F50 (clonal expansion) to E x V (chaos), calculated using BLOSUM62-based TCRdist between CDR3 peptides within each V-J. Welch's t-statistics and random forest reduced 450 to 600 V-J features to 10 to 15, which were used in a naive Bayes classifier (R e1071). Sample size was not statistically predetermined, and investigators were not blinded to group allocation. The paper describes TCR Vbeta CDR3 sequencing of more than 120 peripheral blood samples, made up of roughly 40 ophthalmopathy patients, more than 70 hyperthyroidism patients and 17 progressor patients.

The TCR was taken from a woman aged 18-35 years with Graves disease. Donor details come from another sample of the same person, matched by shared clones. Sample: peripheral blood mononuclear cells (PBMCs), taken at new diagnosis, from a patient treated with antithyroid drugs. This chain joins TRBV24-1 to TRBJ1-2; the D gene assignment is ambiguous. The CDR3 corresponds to CAAGLRATTYTF. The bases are TGTGCCGCCGGACTAAGGGCTACAACCTACACCTTC.